Listed below are T cell receptor beta chains from one sample, sequenced in a study of cytomegalovirus exposure and HLA in healthy donors. Only in-frame clones appear in the TCRdb table, and some are missing; sequencing was by immunoSEQ multiplex PCR. Here the sample table reports 200,000 to 250,000 clones. Source material: PBMCs. The receptors originated from a woman in her 30s in good health and CMV-seropositive. Both conserved end residues are part of each CDR3. The D gene is left open where the match is weak.

J: TRBJ2-5; V: TRBV5-1; D: NA; DNA: TGCGCCAGCAGCATTAGGACAGCCCAAGAGACCCAGTACTTC; CDR3: CASSIRTAQETQYF
J: TRBJ2-5; V: TRBV5-1; D: NA; DNA: TGCGCCAGCAGCTACTTTGGGAGAGGAGAGACCCAGTACTTC; CDR3: CASSYFGRGETQYF
J: TRBJ2-7; V: TRBV5-1; D: TRBD1; DNA: TGCGCCAGCAGCACTGGGACAGGGGAGCAGAACGAGCAGTACTTC; CDR3: CASSTGTGEQNEQYF
J: TRBJ2-1; V: TRBV11-2; D: TRBD1; DNA: TGTGCCAGCAGCGACTACCCTACAGGGGTTTCCTACAATGAGCAGTTCTTC; CDR3: CASSDYPTGVSYNEQFF
J: TRBJ1-1; V: TRBV5-8; D: TRBD1; DNA: TGTGCCAGCAGCTTGGGGGACAGGGTAGGAGCTTTCTTT; CDR3: CASSLGDRVGAFF
J: TRBJ1-1; V: TRBV19; D: NA; DNA: TGTGCCAGTAGTTCTGGAGGGCTTTTTTCGACGAGCACTGAAGCTTTCTTT; CDR3: CASSSGGLFSTSTEAFF
J: TRBJ2-7; V: TRBV28; D: TRBD2; DNA: TGTGCCAGCAGTTTTCCCGGGACTATGAGGCAGTACTTC; CDR3: CASSFPGTMRQYF
J: TRBJ2-1; V: TRBV6-1; D: TRBD1; DNA: TGTGCCAGCAAAACCGGGACAGGGGGCCGGAATGAGCAGTTCTTC; CDR3: CASKTGTGGRNEQFF
J: TRBJ2-1; V: TRBV30; D: TRBD2; DNA: TGTGCCTGGAGTAAAGCGGGAGGGCCAGGAAATGAGCAGTTCTTC; CDR3: CAWSKAGGPGNEQFF
J: TRBJ2-4; V: TRBV6-5; D: NA; DNA: TGTGCCAGCAGTTACTCGAAGCCGCCGGCCAAAAACATTCAGTACTTC; CDR3: CASSYSKPPAKNIQYF
J: TRBJ1-2; V: TRBV7-9; D: NA; DNA: TGTGCCAGCAGCTTCGGGGAGAGGTATGGCTACACCTTC; CDR3: CASSFGERYGYTF
J: TRBJ1-3; V: TRBV9; D: NA; DNA: TGTGCCAGCAGCGCCCCAGGGGACACTGGAAACACCATATATTTT; CDR3: CASSAPGDTGNTIYF
J: TRBJ1-3; V: TRBV7-9; D: NA; DNA: TGTGCCAGCAGCTCACAGGGCTCTTGGGGAAACACCATATATTTT; CDR3: CASSSQGSWGNTIYF
J: TRBJ1-2; V: TRBV27; D: NA; DNA: TGTGCCAGCAGTTTATCCGACAGGTTCTATGGCTACACCTTC; CDR3: CASSLSDRFYGYTF
J: TRBJ1-1; V: TRBV4-2; D: TRBD1; DNA: TGTGCCAGCAGCCAACACGACAGGGAAACTGAAGCTTTCTTT; CDR3: CASSQHDRETEAFF
J: TRBJ2-3; V: TRBV19; D: NA; DNA: TGTGCCAGTAGTATCCTGCTAGCTAACCCAGATACGCAGTATTTT; CDR3: CASSILLANPDTQYF
J: TRBJ2-2; V: TRBV27; D: TRBD1; DNA: TGTGCCAGCAGTCAATTTGACAGGGGTGACACCGGGGAGCTGTTTTTT; CDR3: CASSQFDRGDTGELFF
J: TRBJ1-1; V: TRBV18; D: NA; DNA: TGTGCCAGCTCGGGGCAGGGTCGGACTGAAGCTTTCTTT; CDR3: CASSGQGRTEAFF
J: TRBJ2-5; V: TRBV18; D: NA; DNA: TGTGCCAGCTCACCTCTCCAGGGAAGAGAGACCCAGTACTTC; CDR3: CASSPLQGRETQYF
J: TRBJ1-3; V: TRBV6-5; D: NA; DNA: TGTGCCAGCGCTCGGGGGGCCTTCAGTGGAAACACCATATATTTT; CDR3: CASARGAFSGNTIYF
J: TRBJ1-3; V: TRBV10-1; D: NA; DNA: TGCGCCAGCAGGTCGGACAGCTCTGGAAACACCATATATTTT; CDR3: CASRSDSSGNTIYF
J: TRBJ1-5; V: TRBV6-6; D: NA; DNA: TGTGCCAGCATAAACAGGATTAATCAGCCCCAGCATTTT; CDR3: CASINRINQPQHF
J: TRBJ2-7; V: TRBV6-6; D: NA; DNA: TGTGCCAGCAGCCCCGCAGGGAACTACGAGCAGTACTTC; CDR3: CASSPAGNYEQYF
J: TRBJ2-2; V: TRBV5-1; D: NA; DNA: TGCGCCAGCAGCTTGGGTAGCGCCTACACCGGGGAGCTGTTTTTT; CDR3: CASSLGSAYTGELFF
J: TRBJ2-7; V: TRBV5-1; D: TRBD1; DNA: TGCGCCAGCAGCTTGGCTTGGACAGGGGGGGCCTTCTCCTACGAGCAGTACTTC; CDR3: CASSLAWTGGAFSYEQYF
J: TRBJ1-6; V: TRBV5-1; D: NA; DNA: TGCGCCAGCAGCCCACAAGGGGCGCCGGCGGGGTCACCCCTCCACTTT; CDR3: CASSPQGAPAGSPLHF
J: TRBJ2-3; V: TRBV30; D: NA; DNA: TGTGCCGTGGAGATCGGGGATACGCAGTATTTT; CDR3: CAVEIGDTQYF
J: TRBJ1-2; V: TRBV27; D: TRBD1; DNA: TGTGCCAGCACCCCGTCCGGAATGTGGGACAGGGGGCAAGGTGGCTACACCTTC; CDR3: CASTPSGMWDRGQGGYTF
J: TRBJ2-7; V: TRBV29-1; D: NA; DNA: TGCAGCGTGGCCCCACTAGAAGGCTACGAGCAGTACTTC; CDR3: CSVAPLEGYEQYF
J: TRBJ2-3; V: TRBV10-1; D: NA; DNA: TGCGCCAGCAGTGAGTCCGCAGGGTTTACTAGCACAGATACGCAGTATTTT; CDR3: CASSESAGFTSTDTQYF
J: TRBJ1-2; V: TRBV27; D: NA; DNA: TGTGCCAGCAGTTTAGCCCCCAGGGGTGGCTACACCTTC; CDR3: CASSLAPRGGYTF
J: TRBJ2-7; V: TRBV4-1; D: TRBD2; DNA: TGCGCCAGCAGCCAAGAAGGGACTAGCGGATACGAGCAGTACTTC; CDR3: CASSQEGTSGYEQYF
J: TRBJ2-1; V: TRBV5-8; D: TRBD1; DNA: TGTGCCAGCAGCTCCTTGACAGGGACACATTACAATGAGCAGTTCTTC; CDR3: CASSSLTGTHYNEQFF
J: TRBJ1-2; V: TRBV6-1; D: TRBD1; DNA: TGTGCCAGCAGTGTGGGACAGGGGCTATATGGGGACTATGGCTACACCTTC; CDR3: CASSVGQGLYGDYGYTF
J: TRBJ2-1; V: TRBV14; D: NA; DNA: TGTGCCAGCAGCCAAGTCGGCGGGCAGAGCTCCTACAATGAGCAGTTCTTC; CDR3: CASSQVGGQSSYNEQFF
J: TRBJ2-7; V: TRBV5-1; D: NA; DNA: TGCGCCAGCAGCTTGCCAGATCAATACGAGCAGTACTTC; CDR3: CASSLPDQYEQYF
J: TRBJ2-5; V: TRBV29-1; D: TRBD1; DNA: TGCAGCGGTACTGTAGGACAGGGTCAAGGGGAGACCCAGTACTTC; CDR3: CSGTVGQGQGETQYF
J: TRBJ1-6; V: TRBV4-1; D: TRBD1; DNA: TGCGCCAGCAGCCAAGGGGGATTTGCGGGGACAGGGGTCTCTCCAAATAATTCACCCCTCCACTTT; CDR3: CASSQGGFAGTGVSPNNSPLHF
J: TRBJ1-2; V: TRBV14; D: NA; DNA: TGTGCCAGCAGTTCCCGAGACAAAGGTTCTTATAACTATGGCTACACCTTC; CDR3: CASSSRDKGSYNYGYTF
J: TRBJ2-7; V: TRBV27; D: TRBD2; DNA: TGTGCCAGCAGCCGTTCGGGACTAGCGGGAGGGCCGGGTTTCTACGAGCAGTACTTC; CDR3: CASSRSGLAGGPGFYEQYF